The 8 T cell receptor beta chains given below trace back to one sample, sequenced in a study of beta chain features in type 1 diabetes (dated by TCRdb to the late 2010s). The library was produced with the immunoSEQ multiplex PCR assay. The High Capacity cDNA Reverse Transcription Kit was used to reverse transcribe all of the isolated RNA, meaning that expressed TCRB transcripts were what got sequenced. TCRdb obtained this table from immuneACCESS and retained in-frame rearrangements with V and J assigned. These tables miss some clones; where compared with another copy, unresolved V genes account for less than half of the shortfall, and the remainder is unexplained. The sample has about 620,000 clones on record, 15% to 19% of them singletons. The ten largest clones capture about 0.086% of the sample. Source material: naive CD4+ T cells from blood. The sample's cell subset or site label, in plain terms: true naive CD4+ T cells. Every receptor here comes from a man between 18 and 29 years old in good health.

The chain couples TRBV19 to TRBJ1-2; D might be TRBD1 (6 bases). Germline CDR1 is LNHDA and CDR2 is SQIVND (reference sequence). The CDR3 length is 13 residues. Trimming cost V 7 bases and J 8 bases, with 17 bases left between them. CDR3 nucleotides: TGTGCCAGTACAGGACAGAGGGGTCGAGGCTACACCTTC. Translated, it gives CASTGQRGRGYTF.

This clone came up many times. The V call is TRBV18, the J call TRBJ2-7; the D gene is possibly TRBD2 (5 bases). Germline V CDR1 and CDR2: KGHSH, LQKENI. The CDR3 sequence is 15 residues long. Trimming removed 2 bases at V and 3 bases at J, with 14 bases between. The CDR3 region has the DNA TGTGCCAGCTCACCAGGACTCCTCGGCATCTACGAGCAGTACTTC. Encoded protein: CASSPGLLGIYEQYF.

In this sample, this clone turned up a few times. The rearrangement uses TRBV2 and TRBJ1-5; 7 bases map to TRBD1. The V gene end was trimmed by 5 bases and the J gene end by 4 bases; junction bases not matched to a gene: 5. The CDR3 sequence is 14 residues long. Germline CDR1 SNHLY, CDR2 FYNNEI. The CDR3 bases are TGTGCCAGCAGTATGACAGGGAAGAATCAGCCCCAGCATTTT. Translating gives CASSMTGKNQPQHF.

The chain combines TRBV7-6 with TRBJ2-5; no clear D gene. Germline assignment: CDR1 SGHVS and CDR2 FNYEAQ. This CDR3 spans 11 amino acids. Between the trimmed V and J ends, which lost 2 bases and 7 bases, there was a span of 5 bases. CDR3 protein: CASSLFGTQYF. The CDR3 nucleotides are TGTGCCAGCAGCTTATTCGGGACCCAGTACTTC.

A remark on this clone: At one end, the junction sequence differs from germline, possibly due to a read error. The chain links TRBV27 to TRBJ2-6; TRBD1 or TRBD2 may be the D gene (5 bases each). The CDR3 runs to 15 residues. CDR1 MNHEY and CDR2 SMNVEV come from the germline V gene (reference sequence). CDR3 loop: CASSWDVSGANVLTF. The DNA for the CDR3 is TGTGCCAGCAGTTGGGACGTCTCTGGAGCCAACGTCCTGACTTTC.

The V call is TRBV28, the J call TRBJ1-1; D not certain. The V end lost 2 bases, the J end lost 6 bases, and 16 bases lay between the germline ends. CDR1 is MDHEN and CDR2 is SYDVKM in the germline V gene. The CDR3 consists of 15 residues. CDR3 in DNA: TGTGCCAGCAGTTTAAGGTCCTCCATGGGATCTGAAGCTTTCTTT. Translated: CASSLRSSMGSEAFF.

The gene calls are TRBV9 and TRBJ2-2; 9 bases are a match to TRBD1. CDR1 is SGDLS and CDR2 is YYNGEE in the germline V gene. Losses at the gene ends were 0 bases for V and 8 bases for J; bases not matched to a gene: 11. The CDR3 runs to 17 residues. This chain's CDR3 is CASSVVDRGRSWGELFF. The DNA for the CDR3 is TGTGCCAGCAGCGTAGTGGACAGGGGCCGTTCTTGGGGGGAGCTGTTTTTT.

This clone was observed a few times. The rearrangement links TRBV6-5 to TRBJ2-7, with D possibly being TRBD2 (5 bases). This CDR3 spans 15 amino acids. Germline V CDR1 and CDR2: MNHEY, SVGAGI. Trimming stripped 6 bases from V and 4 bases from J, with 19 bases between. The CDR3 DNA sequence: TGTGCCAGCAGGGGAAAGAGAGGGAAGCGGTACGAGCAGTACTTC. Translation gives CASRGKRGKRYEQYF.